The rows below give T cell receptor beta chains drawn from one sample of a study of T cells in Graves' hyperthyroidism and ophthalmopathy. MiXCR, applied by TCRdb to the multiplex PCR reads, yields one record per CDR3 protein. This table holds about 710,000 distinct CDR3 sequences, around 15% found once. The material sequenced was blood. These receptors came from a man aged 18 to 29 with Graves' hyperthyroidism. CDR3s include the opening cysteine and the closing phenylalanine or tryptophan. The D gene is left open where the match is weak. A row's size may be missing; if present it is once, few, many or a size class.

>TRBV7-3|13|-|TRBJ2-7|few
TGTGCCAGCAGCTTAGACAGACTCGGCGAGCAGTACTTC
CASSLDRLGEQYF
>TRBV6-4|15|-|TRBJ1-5|-
TGTGCCAGCAGCCCATCCGGGTCAAGCGATCAGCCCCAGCATTTT
CASSPSGSSDQPQHF
>TRBV6-1|17|-|TRBJ2-6|few
TGTGCCACCTCCCCGTCCAGCACAATCTCTGGGGCCAACGTCCTGACTTTC
CATSPSSTISGANVLTF
>TRBV14|14|-|TRBJ1-2|few
TGTGCCAGCAGCCAAGATTTGCCTATCTATGGCTACACCTTC
CASSQDLPIYGYTF
>TRBV4-1|17|-|TRBJ2-1|-
TGCGCCAGCAGCCAAGTCCCTCGGACCTTAACCTACAATGAGCAGTTCTTC
CASSQVPRTLTYNEQFF
>TRBV19|14|-|TRBJ2-3|few
TGTGCCAGTAGTATAGGCGGGGGCACAGATACGCAGTATTTT
CASSIGGGTDTQYF
>TRBV6-2/TRBV6-3|15|TRBD1|TRBJ2-7|-
TGTGCCAGCAGTTACCGGGACAGGGGATGGTACGAGCAGTACTTC
CASSYRDRGWYEQYF
>TRBV11-3|16|TRBD2|TRBJ2-1|-
TGTGCCAGCAGCTTAGTGCTAGCGGGGGGATACAATGAGCAGTTCTTC
CASSLVLAGGYNEQFF
>TRBV20-1|17|-|TRBJ1-3|-
TGCAGTGCCCCGGGGCAGGGATTATTTAGCTCTGGAAACACCATATATTTT
CSAPGQGLFSSGNTIYF
>TRBV11-2|18|TRBD2|TRBJ2-6|many
TGTGCCAGCAGCTTAGTTTTTAGCGGGAGTGCTGGGGCCAACGTCCTGACTTTC
CASSLVFSGSAGANVLTF
>TRBV27|16|TRBD2|TRBJ2-5|many
TGTGCCAGCAGTTTATGGGGAGGGACTGTAGGGGAGACCCAGTACTTC
CASSLWGGTVGETQYF
>TRBV9|15|TRBD2|TRBJ2-4|few
TGTGCCAGCAGCCCCGCGGGAGGTAGTACGAACATTCAGTACTTC
CASSPAGGSTNIQYF
>TRBV28|15|-|TRBJ1-5|-
TGTGCCAGCAGCGTAAAGGGCCACGAAAATCAGCCCCAGCATTTT
CASSVKGHENQPQHF
>TRBV6-1|12|TRBD2|TRBJ2-1|many
TGTGCCAGCAGTGCACTAGCGGGTGAGCAGTTCTTC
CASSALAGEQFF
>TRBV2|15|-|TRBJ2-2|many
TGTGCCAGCAGTGTATGGGGCCCGAACACCGGGGAGCTGTTTTTT
CASSVWGPNTGELFF
>TRBV7-8|12|TRBD1|TRBJ2-7|many
TGTGCCAGCAGCATGACAGGGAACGAGCAGTACTTC
CASSMTGNEQYF
>TRBV27|12|-|TRBJ1-1|few
TGTGCCAGCAGTTTATGGGGCTCCGAGACTTTCTTT
CASSLWGSETFF
>TRBV15|14|-|TRBJ2-5|-
TGTGCCACCAGCAGAGATTTGGCCCAAGAGACCCAGTACTTC
CATSRDLAQETQYF
>TRBV29-1|13|-|TRBJ2-3|-
TGCAGCTTCGGAGGACAGTTCACAGATACGCAGTATTTT
CSFGGQFTDTQYF
>TRBV7-6|14|TRBD1|TRBJ2-7|many
TGTGCCAGCAGCCCTACAGGGGGCCGGAACGAGCAGTACTTC
CASSPTGGRNEQYF
>TRBV5-1|14|TRBD1|TRBJ1-3|-
TGCGCCAGCAGCGAAGACAGGGAGGGAATCACCATATATTTT
CASSEDREGITIYF
>TRBV12-3/TRBV12-4|15|-|TRBJ2-5|-
TGTGCCAGCACCCGGTCGGGACGACTCTCAGAGACCCAGTACTTC
CASTRSGRLSETQYF
>TRBV4-2|18|TRBD2|TRBJ2-3|once
TGTGCCAGCAGCCAAGTCCCCCTGGGTAGCGGGAGGTCCGATACGCAGTATTTT
CASSQVPLGSGRSDTQYF
>TRBV7-8|14|TRBD1|TRBJ2-1|many
TGTGCCAGCAGCTCAGACAGGGGGGACAATGAGCAGTTCTTC
CASSSDRGDNEQFF
>TRBV29-1|13|-|TRBJ2-1|many
TGCAGCGTTGCTCCGGACACATACAATGAGCAGTTCTTC
CSVAPDTYNEQFF
>TRBV20-1|13|-|TRBJ2-1|-
TGCAGTGAGGGTAGCGGATCCTACAATGAGCAGTTCTTC
CSEGSGSYNEQFF
>TRBV7-9|12|-|TRBJ1-1|many
TGTGCCAGCAGCTTAAAGACAGCCGGGGCTTTCTTT
CASSLKTAGAFF
>TRBV11-2|15|-|TRBJ2-5|-
TGTGCCAGCAGCTTAGGGGGGGGCACCCAAGAGACCCAGTACTTC
CASSLGGGTQETQYF
>TRBV20-1|13|-|TRBJ1-1|few
TGCAGTGCTAGAGATATGGGGATCGCTGAAGCTTTCTTT
CSARDMGIAEAFF
>TRBV5-1|12|-|TRBJ2-7|many
TGTGCCAGCAGCTTATCAGGGGACGAGCAGTACTTC
CASSLSGDEQYF
>TRBV6-5|15|-|TRBJ2-1|-
TGTGCCAGCAGTTACCGGCGGGAAGCCTACAATGAGCAGTTCTTC
CASSYRREAYNEQFF
>TRBV5-1|13|-|TRBJ2-5|-
TGCGCCAGCAGCAGGGAGCTCCAAGAGACCCAGTACTTC
CASSRELQETQYF
>TRBV28|13|-|TRBJ2-6|many
TGTGCCAGCGGGGAGTCTGGGGCCAACGTCCTGACTTTC
CASGESGANVLTF
>TRBV2|18|TRBD1|TRBJ1-4|many
TGTGCCAGCAGCGGGACAGGGAGAATCGGCAGAACTAATGAAAAACTGTTTTTT
CASSGTGRIGRTNEKLFF
>TRBV27|14|-|TRBJ2-3|many
TGTGCCAGCAGCCTTGGCGGAGTTAAAGATACGCAGTATTTT
CASSLGGVKDTQYF
>TRBV29-1|12|TRBD1|TRBJ2-3|-
TGCAGCGTGATTACAGGGGGAGATACGCAGTATTTT
CSVITGGDTQYF
>TRBV12-3/TRBV12-4|17|TRBD2|TRBJ2-3|many
TGTGCCAGCAGTTCCGGGACTAGCCGTGGCCGGCCAGATACGCAGTATTTT
CASSSGTSRGRPDTQYF
>TRBV29-1|14|-|TRBJ2-7|many
TGCAGCGCGAAGGGGACGGCGGCCCCCTACGAGCAGTACTTC
CSAKGTAAPYEQYF
>TRBV13|20|TRBD2|TRBJ2-1|many
TGTGCCAGCAGCTTAACGGTCTCGCTAGCGGGAGGGCCAACAGCCAATGAGCAGTTCTTC
CASSLTVSLAGGPTANEQFF
>TRBV20-1|13|TRBD1|TRBJ1-4|few
TGCAGTGCGCCGACAGGGGGAAGCGAAAAACTGTTTTTT
CSAPTGGSEKLFF
>TRBV2|13|-|TRBJ1-5|many
TGTGCCAGCAGTGAGGGCCGCAATCAGCCCCAGCATTTT
CASSEGRNQPQHF
>TRBV18|16|TRBD1|TRBJ1-4|-
TGTGCCAGCTCACCGGGAACTGACAGGGTTAGGGAAAAACTGTTTTTT
CASSPGTDRVREKLFF
>TRBV5-8|18|TRBD1|TRBJ1-1|few
TGTGCCAGCAGCCCCCCTCCAACAGGGGGCAATTTGAACACTGAAGCTTTCTTT
CASSPPPTGGNLNTEAFF
>TRBV5-1|16|-|TRBJ2-7|-
TGCGCCAGCAGCTTGAGGTCTGGACAGAGCTCCTACGAGCAGTACTTC
CASSLRSGQSSYEQYF
>TRBV7-3|14|TRBD1|TRBJ2-2|few
TGTGCCAGTAGGACAGGGGGCGCGAACGGGGAGCTGTTTTTT
CASRTGGANGELFF
>TRBV20-1|13|TRBD2|TRBJ2-1|-
TGCAGTGCCCTCTCACTAGCGGGGAATGAGCAGTTCTTC
CSALSLAGNEQFF
>TRBV28|10|-|TRBJ1-2|many
TGTGCCAGCAGTCAGCTCGGCTACACCTTC
CASSQLGYTF
>TRBV7-8|15|TRBD1|TRBJ2-3|many
TGTGCCAGCAGCCCATACAGGGGAAGCACAGATACGCAGTATTTT
CASSPYRGSTDTQYF
>TRBV5-1|12|-|TRBJ1-1|many
TGCGCCAGCAAACAGGTGGGCACTGAAGCTTTCTTT
CASKQVGTEAFF
>TRBV20-1|13|-|TRBJ2-7|-
TGCAGTGCTCGACGGGACCCCGCCTACGAGCAGTACTTC
CSARRDPAYEQYF
>TRBV19|15|-|TRBJ2-1|-
TGTGCCACCGCCTCTGTGGGGGAGCGGGACAATGAGCAGTTCTTC
CATASVGERDNEQFF
>TRBV7-2|13|-|TRBJ2-1|few
TGTGCCAGCAGCTTGTTGTACCACAATGAGCAGTTCTTC
CASSLLYHNEQFF
>TRBV13|13|TRBD1|TRBJ1-5|many
TGTGCCAGCAGGCCGGGACAGTCACAGCCCCAGCATTTT
CASRPGQSQPQHF
>TRBV5-5|15|TRBD2|TRBJ2-1|few
TGTGCCAGCAGCCGAGGACTAGCGGGGGCAAGTGAGCAGTTCTTC
CASSRGLAGASEQFF
>TRBV7-9|16|TRBD2|TRBJ2-7|-
TGTGTCAGCAGCATACGGAGCGGGGCCAGAATCTACGAGCAGTACTTC
CVSSIRSGARIYEQYF
>TRBV28|13|TRBD1|TRBJ1-1|many
TGTGCCAGCAGCCTACAGGGGCGCGCTGAAGCTTTCTTT
CASSLQGRAEAFF
>TRBV4-1|14|-|TRBJ1-5|few
TGCGCCAGCAGCCAATGGCAGGAGCAAAAGCCCCAGCATTTT
CASSQWQEQKPQHF